The rows below give T cell receptor beta chains drawn from one sample of a study of post-analysis software for immune sequencing data. TCRdb reanalysed the PCR reads using MiXCR and keeps one entry per CDR3 protein. This table has about 820,000 distinct CDR3 sequences, roughly 58% appearing once. What was sequenced was blood. All receptors come from a girl under 18 with multiple sclerosis. Both conserved end residues are part of each CDR3. The order of the fields is V gene, CDR3 length, D gene, clone size, J gene, CDR3 DNA, CDR3 protein. The D gene is left open where the match is weak. A clone size is listed for some rows: how often the clone was seen (once, few, many), or a class if it is expanded.

v_gene: TRBV6-5
len: 15
d_gene: .
abundance: few
j_gene: TRBJ2-5
CDR3nt: TGTGCCAGCAGTTACACAGCAACCCTGAGAGAGACCCAGTACTTC
CDR3aa: CASSYTATLRETQYF

v_gene: TRBV5-1
len: 15
d_gene: .
abundance: .
j_gene: TRBJ2-7
CDR3nt: TGCGCCAGCAGCTTAAGTCCATCGAGCTCCTACGAGCAGTACTTC
CDR3aa: CASSLSPSSSYEQYF

v_gene: TRBV20-1
len: 13
d_gene: .
abundance: .
j_gene: TRBJ2-7
CDR3nt: TGCAGTGCTTACGTAGCGGCGGCCTACGAGCAGTACTTC
CDR3aa: CSAYVAAAYEQYF

v_gene: TRBV9
len: 16
d_gene: .
abundance: .
j_gene: TRBJ2-6
CDR3nt: TGTGCCAGCAGCGTAAGTACGGCCTCTGGGGCCAACGTCCTGACTTTC
CDR3aa: CASSVSTASGANVLTF

v_gene: TRBV7-9
len: 17
d_gene: .
abundance: .
j_gene: TRBJ1-2
CDR3nt: TGTGCCAGCAGCTTAGGGGCTGGACGGCCGGATAACTATGGCTACACCTTC
CDR3aa: CASSLGAGRPDNYGYTF

v_gene: TRBV6-1
len: 15
d_gene: .
abundance: .
j_gene: TRBJ2-1
CDR3nt: TGTGCCAGCAGTCTACCCGGTATGGCTCTCAGGGAGCAGTTCTTC
CDR3aa: CASSLPGMALREQFF

v_gene: TRBV7-3
len: 18
d_gene: TRBD1
abundance: once
j_gene: TRBJ1-2
CDR3nt: TGTGCCAGCAGCTTAATTTCGAGGGGACAGGTGATTAACTATGGCTACACCTTC
CDR3aa: CASSLISRGQVINYGYTF

v_gene: TRBV2
len: 14
d_gene: TRBD1
abundance: few
j_gene: TRBJ2-3
CDR3nt: TGTGCCAGCAGCGGGGACAGACGCACAGATACGCAGTATTTT
CDR3aa: CASSGDRRTDTQYF

v_gene: TRBV5-1
len: 15
d_gene: TRBD2
abundance: few
j_gene: TRBJ2-7
CDR3nt: TGCGCCAGCAGCTTGGAACTAGCGGAGACCTACGAGCAGTACTTC
CDR3aa: CASSLELAETYEQYF

v_gene: TRBV20-1
len: 17
d_gene: TRBD2
abundance: .
j_gene: TRBJ2-6
CDR3nt: TGCAGTGCTAGAGAAGGGGGTAGCGGGAATGGGGCCAACGTCCGGACTTTC
CDR3aa: CSAREGGSGNGANVRTF

v_gene: TRBV5-1
len: 15
d_gene: TRBD2
abundance: .
j_gene: TRBJ2-3
CDR3nt: TGCGCCAGCAGCAGACCGGGAGGGCCCTCAGATACGCAGTATTTT
CDR3aa: CASSRPGGPSDTQYF

v_gene: TRBV7-9
len: 14
d_gene: TRBD1
abundance: .
j_gene: TRBJ1-2
CDR3nt: TGTGCCAGCAGCCCCAGGGGGGGGTCCGACGGCTACACCTTC
CDR3aa: CASSPRGGSDGYTF

v_gene: TRBV20-1
len: 15
d_gene: TRBD2
abundance: few
j_gene: TRBJ2-5
CDR3nt: TGCAGTGCTAGAGACGTAGCGGGAGCTGGGGAGACCCAGTACTTC
CDR3aa: CSARDVAGAGETQYF

v_gene: TRBV20-1
len: 14
d_gene: .
abundance: few
j_gene: TRBJ2-5
CDR3nt: TGCAGTGCTACCCGGACAGCAACCAGGGAGACCCAGTACTTC
CDR3aa: CSATRTATRETQYF

v_gene: TRBV29-1
len: 14
d_gene: .
abundance: .
j_gene: TRBJ2-7
CDR3nt: TGCAGCGTGATGGCTTCCGGGAAGGCTTACGAGCAGTACTTC
CDR3aa: CSVMASGKAYEQYF

v_gene: TRBV7-2
len: 13
d_gene: .
abundance: few
j_gene: TRBJ1-6
CDR3nt: TGTGCCAGCAGCTTACAGGCAGGTTCACCCCTCCACTTT
CDR3aa: CASSLQAGSPLHF

v_gene: TRBV20-1
len: 12
d_gene: TRBD1
abundance: few
j_gene: TRBJ2-7
CDR3nt: TGCAGTGCCGACAGGGGCACCTACGAGCAGTACTTC
CDR3aa: CSADRGTYEQYF

v_gene: TRBV3-1
len: 18
d_gene: TRBD2
abundance: .
j_gene: TRBJ2-1
CDR3nt: TGTGCCAGCAGCCAAGATTGGCTGAGCGGGGCTATCTACAATGAGCAGTTCTTC
CDR3aa: CASSQDWLSGAIYNEQFF

v_gene: TRBV12-3/TRBV12-4
len: 14
d_gene: .
abundance: few
j_gene: TRBJ2-3
CDR3nt: TGTGCCAGCTGGGGGATTCAGACCACAGATACGCAGTATTTT
CDR3aa: CASWGIQTTDTQYF

v_gene: TRBV29-1
len: 15
d_gene: .
abundance: .
j_gene: TRBJ2-7
CDR3nt: TGCAGCGTTGAAACGGGACACCGGGCCGCCTACGAGCAGTACTTC
CDR3aa: CSVETGHRAAYEQYF

v_gene: TRBV7-2
len: 16
d_gene: .
abundance: .
j_gene: TRBJ1-2
CDR3nt: TGTGCCAGCAGCTTAGCCCCAGGTTGGGTAGTTCGTGGCTACACCTTC
CDR3aa: CASSLAPGWVVRGYTF

v_gene: TRBV5-1
len: 16
d_gene: .
abundance: .
j_gene: TRBJ2-7
CDR3nt: TGCGCCAGCAGCCCCCGTCTCGGGCGGGGCCCCTACGAGCAGTACTTC
CDR3aa: CASSPRLGRGPYEQYF

v_gene: TRBV18
len: 14
d_gene: .
abundance: .
j_gene: TRBJ2-7
CDR3nt: TGTGCCAGCTCACCAGACCCTGCACCCTACGAGCAGTACTTC
CDR3aa: CASSPDPAPYEQYF

v_gene: TRBV7-3
len: 15
d_gene: .
abundance: few
j_gene: TRBJ1-2
CDR3nt: TGTGCCAGCAGCTTAACTGGGGGCGGAACCTATGGCTACACCTTC
CDR3aa: CASSLTGGGTYGYTF

v_gene: TRBV27
len: 14
d_gene: TRBD1
abundance: .
j_gene: TRBJ1-4
CDR3nt: TGTGCCAGCAGTTATACAGGGGTTACTGAAAAACTGTTTTTT
CDR3aa: CASSYTGVTEKLFF

v_gene: TRBV6-2/TRBV6-3
len: 16
d_gene: .
abundance: few
j_gene: TRBJ2-7
CDR3nt: TGTGCCAGCAACCCAGACGCCTTACCAGGGTCCTACGAGCAGTACTTC
CDR3aa: CASNPDALPGSYEQYF

v_gene: TRBV2
len: 15
d_gene: .
abundance: .
j_gene: TRBJ2-7
CDR3nt: TGTGCCAGCAGTGTGGAGACAGTCGTCTCCTACGAGCAGTACTTC
CDR3aa: CASSVETVVSYEQYF

v_gene: TRBV5-6
len: 14
d_gene: .
abundance: many
j_gene: TRBJ1-2
CDR3nt: TGTGCCAGCAGCCTGGGGACGGAAAACTATGGCTACACCTTC
CDR3aa: CASSLGTENYGYTF

v_gene: TRBV5-1
len: 15
d_gene: .
abundance: .
j_gene: TRBJ1-1
CDR3nt: TGCGCCAGCAGCCCCCCCGGGACGGTGAACACTGAAGCTTTCTTT
CDR3aa: CASSPPGTVNTEAFF

v_gene: TRBV7-3
len: 17
d_gene: TRBD1
abundance: .
j_gene: TRBJ2-2
CDR3nt: TGTGCCAGCAGCTTAACCCGGGACAGCGCGAACACCGGGGAGCGGTTTTTT
CDR3aa: CASSLTRDSANTGERFF

v_gene: TRBV20-1
len: 13
d_gene: .
abundance: few
j_gene: TRBJ2-3
CDR3nt: TGCAGTGCTCCGCAGGGGGGCCTGGATACGCAGTATTTT
CDR3aa: CSAPQGGLDTQYF